This entry features one T cell receptor beta chain sequence. Its antigen is not identified. The sample belongs to a study of cytomegalovirus exposure and HLA in healthy donors. Though nominally healthy at sampling, donors likely had unrecorded immune exposures. The CDR3 consists of 14 residues. V lost 5 bases to trimming and J lost 7 bases; unmatched junction nucleotides: 5. The germline V gene has CDR1 MRHNA and CDR2 SNTAGT. Findings and limits, study-wide: One cluster of highly shared sequence variants probably arose as a sequencing artifact.

It was with 60 Vbeta and 13 Jbeta primers that the PCR ran. TCRdb's copy holds only in-frame clones and misses some; the assay was immunoSEQ multiplex PCR. The data contain under 200,000 clones, over 70% of them singletons. This receptor was obtained from a man aged 40-50 years in good health and CMV-seronegative. Sequenced material: PBMCs. This sequence joins TRBV6-4 and TRBJ2-1, with 10 bases identical to TRBD2. CDR3 in DNA: TGTGCCAGCAGTTTTAGCGGGAGGAATAATGAGCAGTTCTTC. Translated, it gives CASSFSGRNNEQFF.